One and the same sample provided the 26 T cell receptor beta chains below, sequenced in a study of control samples from healthy donors and cancer patients. TCRdb keeps only in-frame clones here, not all; method: immunoSEQ multiplex PCR. The sample has tens of thousands of clones, roughly 82% seen once. The material sequenced was blood. The receptor source for this set is an older woman in good health.

This rearrangement joins TRBV28 to TRBJ1-5; a weak D match, TRBD1 (5 bases). Germline assignment: CDR1 MDHEN and CDR2 SYDVKM. The CDR3 runs 15 residues. Trimming shortened V by 5 bases and J by 1 base, and 12 bases separated the two germline ends. In nucleotides, the CDR3 is TGTGCCAGCAGTCGCAGGGATGGGAGCAATCAGCCCCAGCATTTT. Its protein product is CASSRRDGSNQPQHF.

The J gene is TRBJ2-3, the V gene TRBV24-1, with unresolved D. The CDR3 loop spans 12 amino acids. The germline CDR1 and CDR2 sequences are KGHDR and SFDVKD. The V end lost 10 bases, the J end lost 6 bases, and 13 bases lay between the germline ends. The CDR3 coding sequence is TGTGCCACATCTACGACCACGGATACGCAGTATTTT. This gives the protein CATSTTTDTQYF.

In its sample, this clone was seen once. This rearrangement joins TRBV6-9 to TRBJ2-7; D perhaps matches TRBD1 (5 bases). The V gene lost 10 bases and the J gene lost 4 bases, with 23 bases spanning the gap. Germline loops: CDR1 MNHGY, CDR2 SVAAGI. CDR3 length equals 15 residues. CDR3 residues: CATRGPLRQSYEQYF. The DNA of the CDR3 is TGTGCCACCAGAGGTCCCCTAAGACAGTCATACGAGCAGTACTTC.

This chain links TRBV4-3 with TRBJ1-1; no clear D gene. The CDR3 runs 14 residues. Trimming removed 0 bases from V and 1 base from J, with 6 bases in between. Germline assignment: CDR1 LGHNA and CDR2 YSLEER. The CDR3 region is CASSQDSGNTEAFF. DNA for the CDR3: TGCGCCAGCAGCCAAGATAGTGGGAACACTGAAGCTTTCTTT.

There are a few counts of this clone. The rearrangement uses TRBV19 and TRBJ2-2, with D maybe TRBD2 (6 bases). The CDR3 covers 16 residues. The V gene lost 5 bases and the J gene lost 6 bases, with 19 bases spanning the gap. Germline loops: CDR1 LNHDA, CDR2 SQIVND (reference sequence). The CDR3 reads CASSPPWAGSSGELFF. The CDR3, as DNA: TGTGCCAGTAGTCCCCCCTGGGCGGGATCGTCCGGGGAGCTGTTTTTT.

The gene calls are TRBV3-1 (or the pseudogene TRBV3-2) and TRBJ1-2; tentative D call: TRBD1 (5 bases). This CDR3 is 14 amino acids long. CDR1 and CDR2 from the germline V gene are LGHDT and YNNKEL (reference sequence). Trimming shortened V by 3 bases and J by 0 bases, and 8 bases separated the two germline ends. The CDR3 DNA follows: TGTGCCAGCAGCCAGACAGCAGCTAACTATGGCTACACCTTC. Translation: CASSQTAANYGYTF.

The V call is TRBV5-1, the J call TRBJ2-5; 8 bases line up with TRBD2. Germline V gene data show CDR1 as SGHRS and CDR2 as YFSETQ. The CDR3 covers 15 residues. The V and J ends lost 0 bases and 5 bases, in that order; junction bases with no gene match: 6. The CDR3 is CASSLAGGPVETQYF. CDR3 nucleotide sequence: TGCGCCAGCAGCTTGGCGGGGGGGCCGGTGGAGACCCAGTACTTC.

The J gene is TRBJ2-7, the V gene TRBV5-1, with D perhaps TRBD2 (6 bases). The CDR3 length is 16 residues. The germline V gene encodes CDR1 SGHRS and CDR2 YFSETQ. V was shortened by 3 bases and J by 6 bases, with 22 bases between the two germline ends. The CDR3 region has the DNA TGCGCCAGCAGCTCCGGAGGGGCAGGGAGTTTCCGCGAGCAGTACTTC. Protein: CASSSGGAGSFREQYF.

V usage is TRBV29-1 and J usage is TRBJ1-4; unclear D gene. Trimming pared 7 bases from V and 4 bases from J, leaving 13 bases between. CDR3 length equals 13 residues. Germline CDR1 is SQVTM and CDR2 is ANQGSEA. CDR3 coding DNA: TGCAGCGCGAATCGGGCAGATAATGAAAAACTGTTTTTT. It specifies CSANRADNEKLFF.

The CDR3 DNA is TGTGCCAGCAGCTACCAGGGGACCCACTACGAAGTGCAGTACTTC. This sequence encodes CASSYQGTHYEVQYF. The V gene is TRBV2, the J gene TRBJ2-7, with D maybe TRBD1 (6 bases). CDR1 is SNHLY, CDR2 FYNNEI, per germline. With 6 bases removed from V and 9 bases from J, the gap between germline ends came to 24 bases. The CDR3 has 15 residues.

Of note for this clone: Other nucleotide sequences from this sample produce the same CDR3. This chain connects TRBV5-1 to TRBJ2-3, with 9 bases fitting TRBD2. The CDR3 has 14 residues. Germline values: CDR1 SGHRS, CDR2 YFSETQ. V dropped 0 bases and J dropped 4; count of bases not matched to a gene: 0. The CDR3 is CASSLGTSADTQYF. As DNA, the CDR3 is TGCGCCAGCAGCTTGGGGACTAGCGCAGATACGCAGTATTTT. The full variable domain, with the rest looked up from reference TRBV5-1 and TRBJ2-3, is KAGVTQTPRYLIKTRGQQVTLSCSPISGHRSVSWYQQTPGQGLQFLFEYFSETQRNKGNFPGRFSGRQFSNSRSEMNVSTLELGDSALYLCASSLGTSADTQYFGPGTRLTVL.

This clone was seen only once. J is TRBJ1-1 and V is TRBV28; D is ambiguous. Germline V gives CDR1 MDHEN, CDR2 SYDVKM. The CDR3 runs to 15 residues. The V and J ends lost 7 bases and 1 base respectively, with 16 bases between them. CDR3 residues: CASTTLGSGNTEAFF. In DNA form, the CDR3 reads TGTGCCAGCACCACCTTGGGCTCAGGGAACACTGAAGCTTTCTTT.

The gene calls are TRBV7-2 and TRBJ1-2, with D perhaps TRBD1 (5 bases). CDR3 size: 19 residues. CDR1 is SGHTA and CDR2 is FQGNSA in the germline V gene. Trimming took 0 bases from V and 5 from J, leaving 25 bases between them. Here the CDR3 reads CASSLAGGIWTRAIYGYTF. The CDR3 DNA follows: TGTGCCAGCAGCTTAGCGGGGGGTATCTGGACACGGGCCATTTATGGCTACACCTTC.

The chain couples TRBV15 to TRBJ2-3; possibly TRBD1 for D (6 bases). CDR3 length equals 15 residues. Germline V lookup: CDR1 LNHNV, CDR2 YYDKDF (reference sequence). V lost 0 bases and J lost 7, with 14 bases in between. The CDR3 sequence: CATSREDRSTNTQYF. CDR3 coding DNA: TGTGCCACCAGCAGAGAGGACAGAAGTACGAATACGCAGTATTTT.

V and J are TRBV5-1 and TRBJ2-3; 7 bases fit TRBD2. V trimming: 4 bases; J trimming: 3 bases; junction bases outside the gene matches: 8. The CDR3 is 15 amino acids. Germline CDR1 reads SGHRS; CDR2 reads YFSETQ. The CDR3 nucleotides read TGCGCCAGCAGCACGAGGACCGGGGGGACAGATACGCAGTATTTT. This encodes CASSTRTGGTDTQYF.

The chain employs TRBV12-3 or TRBV12-4 and TRBJ2-1, with 8 bases lining up with TRBD1. After removal of 6 bases from V and 9 bases from J, the junction contained 7 bases not matched to a gene. CDR3 length: 13 residues. The DNA of the CDR3 is TGTGCCAGCAGCCTGACGCAGGGGGCTGAGCAGTTCTTC. It codes for CASSLTQGAEQFF.

This clone was counted between two and nine times. V usage is TRBV4-3 and J usage is TRBJ1-2; TRBD1 agrees at 7 bases. The CDR3 has 14 residues. The germline V gene has CDR1 LGHNA and CDR2 YSLEER. The ends lost 0 bases at V and 7 bases at J; junction bases unmatched: 5. Here the CDR3 reads CASSQDDRVSGYTF. The CDR3 DNA reads as TGCGCCAGCAGCCAAGACGACAGGGTTAGTGGCTACACCTTC.

A remark on this clone: Distinct nucleotide sequences in the sample also encode this CDR3. The chain uses TRBV18 and TRBJ1-1; no definite D call. CDR3 length equals 14 residues. Germline lookup yields CDR1 KGHSH and CDR2 LQKENI. The V end lost 1 base, the J end lost 1 base, and 7 bases lay between the germline ends. This CDR3 is CASSPQGQNTEAFF. The CDR3 region has the DNA TGTGCCAGCTCACCACAGGGCCAGAACACTGAAGCTTTCTTT.

The chain carries TRBV5-1 and TRBJ1-1; D unclear. The V and J ends lost 4 bases and 11 bases respectively, with 21 bases between them. The length of the CDR3 is 14 residues. CDR1 SGHRS and CDR2 YFSETQ come from the germline V gene. In nucleotides, the CDR3 is TGCGCCAGCAGCCAAGACCCCGGCCTTATCGGGGCTTTCTTT. It yields the protein CASSQDPGLIGAFF.

The chain employs TRBV19 and TRBJ1-3; unclear D gene. Germline loops: CDR1 LNHDA, CDR2 SQIVND (reference sequence). V was pared by 3 bases and J by 7 bases, with 7 bases between. CDR3 size: 12 residues. The CDR3 nucleotides are TGTGCCAGTAGTATTGCCTTGAACACCATATATTTT. Protein product: CASSIALNTIYF.

This chain uses TRBV29-1 with TRBJ2-3; TRBD2 is a possible D gene (5 bases). The germline V gene encodes CDR1 SQVTM and CDR2 ANQGSEA. The CDR3 runs 13 residues. V was shortened by 7 bases and J by 5 bases, with 16 bases between the two germline ends. Here the CDR3 DNA reads TGCAGCGACAAAGAGGGAGTTGAAGATACGCAGTATTTT. As protein: CSDKEGVEDTQYF.

This clone has more than one count but fewer than ten. This chain joins TRBV5-4 and TRBJ2-1, with 11 bases fitting TRBD1. V trimming: 7 bases; J trimming: 7 bases; junction bases outside the gene matches: 4. This CDR3 comprises 13 residues. CDR1 and CDR2 from the germline V gene are SGHNT and YYREEE (reference sequence). The CDR3 reads CASRDRGRNEQFF. The CDR3 nucleotides read TGTGCCAGCCGGGACAGGGGGAGGAATGAGCAGTTCTTC.

J is TRBJ1-1 and V is TRBV19; no definite D call. The germline V gene encodes CDR1 LNHDA and CDR2 SQIVND (reference sequence). The CDR3 extends over 16 amino acids. V was trimmed by 7 bases and J by 0 bases, leaving 18 bases between them. The CDR3 is CASTPLGQIMNTEAFF. In DNA, the CDR3 is TGTGCCAGTACCCCATTGGGCCAGATCATGAACACTGAAGCTTTCTTT.

In this sample, this clone turned up a few times. The same CDR3 also results from other DNA sequences found in this sample. The chain is built from TRBV5-1 and TRBJ2-7; 10 positions agree with TRBD1. This CDR3 comprises 13 residues. The germline gives CDR1 SGHRS, CDR2 YFSETQ. V shed 4 bases, J shed 6 bases, and the junction held 4 bases outside the gene matches. CDR3 in DNA: TGCGCCAGCAGCCTGGGACAGGGGCGCGAGCAGTACTTC. It encodes CASSLGQGREQYF.

Many counts were recorded for this clone. The rearrangement joins TRBV19 to TRBJ2-7; 13 positions agree with TRBD2. Per germline, CDR1 LNHDA and CDR2 SQIVND (reference sequence). V shed 4 bases, J shed 3 bases, and the junction held 0 bases outside the gene matches. The CDR3 runs 14 residues. CDR3 residues: CASSRTSGSYEQYF. The CDR3 DNA follows: TGTGCCAGTAGTAGGACTAGCGGGAGCTACGAGCAGTACTTC.

In its sample, this clone was seen once. This chain joins TRBV19 and TRBJ2-1; D is possibly TRBD1 (6 bases). V gave up 0 bases and J gave up 7 bases, with 10 bases separating them. CDR1 LNHDA and CDR2 SQIVND come from the germline V gene (reference sequence). This CDR3 contains 14 residues. The CDR3 spells CASSIDYQGNEQFF. The CDR3 nucleotides read TGTGCCAGTAGTATAGATTACCAGGGGAATGAGCAGTTCTTC.